The 12 T cell receptor beta chains below all came from one sample that was sequenced in a study of T cells in Graves' hyperthyroidism and ophthalmopathy. Amplified TCR beta CDR3 regions derived from RNA transcripts. During a first-round RT-PCR of the TCR CDR3, the HTBI primer set was used. MiXCR, run by TCRdb on the multiplex PCR reads, gives a single entry per CDR3 protein. The sample consists of hundreds of thousands of distinct CDR3 sequences, 16% of them appearing once. Sample: blood. The receptors come from a woman aged 25 to 39 with Graves' hyperthyroidism.

The DNA for the CDR3 is TGTGCCACCCGGGGACGGGACACCGGGGAGCTGTTTTTT. It is translated as CATRGRDTGELFF. V and J are TRBV19 and TRBJ2-2; TRBD1 or TRBD2 may be the D gene (5 bases each). The CDR3 spans 13 residues. Germline assignment: CDR1 LNHDA and CDR2 SQIVND (reference sequence). V gave up 10 bases and J gave up 3 bases, with 12 bases separating them.

The V and J genes are TRBV4-1 and TRBJ1-6, with D uncertain. Per the germline V gene, CDR1 is MGHRA and CDR2 is YSYEKL. This CDR3 is 15 amino acids long. With 1 base removed from V and 7 bases from J, the gap between germline ends came to 11 bases. CDR3: CASSQVDTGNSPLHF. CDR3 coding DNA: TGCGCCAGCAGCCAAGTCGACACGGGGAATTCACCCCTCCACTTT.

V is TRBV29-1 and J is TRBJ2-7, with D perhaps given as TRBD1 or TRBD2 (5 bases each). The CDR3 spans 13 residues. Trimming removed 4 bases at V and 5 bases at J, with 15 bases between. From germline, CDR1 is SQVTM and CDR2 ANQGSEA. The CDR3 DNA follows: TGCAGCGTTGCGGGACGACTTTTGGACGAGCAGTACTTC. Its protein is CSVAGRLLDEQYF.

This clonotype was seen repeatedly, ten times or more. V is TRBV10-3 and J is TRBJ2-3; TRBD1 matches 8 bases. CDR3 length: 15 amino acids. The V segment lost 0 bases and the J segment 2 bases; nucleotides outside the gene matches: 1. Germline-derived CDR1 and CDR2 are ENHRY and SYGVKD. The CDR3 spells CAISESGQATDTQYF. In DNA form, the CDR3 reads TGTGCCATCAGTGAGTCGGGACAGGCCACAGATACGCAGTATTTT.

This clonotype was counted ten times or more. The chain recombines TRBV7-2 with TRBJ2-4; 12 bases match TRBD1. CDR3 length equals 19 residues. Germline V gene lookup returns CDR1 SGHTA and CDR2 FQGNSA. The J segment lost 0 bases and the V segment lost 5 bases, leaving 11 bases of the junction unmatched. The CDR3 DNA is TGTGCCAGCAGCCACCGGGACAGGGGGCGGTGGGAAGCCAAAAACATTCAGTACTTC. It codes for CASSHRDRGRWEAKNIQYF. The full variable domain, with the rest looked up from reference TRBV7-2 and TRBJ2-4, is GAGVSQSPSNKVTEKGKDVELRCDPISGHTALYWYRQSLGQGLEFLIYFQGNSAPDKSGLPSDRFSAERTGGSVSTLTIQRTQQEDSAVYLCASSHRDRGRWEAKNIQYFGAGTRLSVL.

This clonotype was counted at least ten times. The chain has TRBV29-1 and TRBJ2-1; D gene uncertain. Germline values: CDR1 SQVTM, CDR2 ANQGSEA. V lost 6 bases and J 4 bases, leaving 7 bases between the germline ends. This CDR3 contains 11 residues. The DNA for the CDR3 is TGCAGCGTGGTAGGATACAATGAGCAGTTCTTC. Translation: CSVVGYNEQFF.

This clonotype was detected only a few times. The J gene is TRBJ1-2, the V gene TRBV30, with TRBD1 identical over 10 bases. The CDR3 extends over 13 amino acids. The germline V gene encodes CDR1 GTSNPN and CDR2 SVGIG (reference sequence). Germline trimming cut 1 base from V and 9 bases from J; bases unmatched to any gene: 5. For the CDR3, the DNA is TGTGCCTGGAGTGGAGGGACAGGGGTTAGCTACACCTTC. This gives the protein CAWSGGTGVSYTF.

V gene TRBV5-6 combines with J gene TRBJ1-2; unclear D gene. This CDR3 region has 13 residues. CDR1 is SGHDT, CDR2 YYEEEE, per germline. Deletions cut 2 bases from V and 4 bases from J, with 9 bases between. CDR3 bases: TGTGCCAGCAGCTTCCAACAGATCTATGGCTACACCTTC. Protein product: CASSFQQIYGYTF.

This clonotype came up a few times. The conserved phenylalanine or tryptophan normally closing the CDR3 is absent here, so this likely arose from a read error. The chain links TRBV18 to TRBJ2-5; no definite D call. The CDR3 extends over 14 amino acids. CDR1 is KGHSH and CDR2 is LQKENI in the germline V gene. V was pared by 3 bases and J by 3 bases, with 11 bases between. The CDR3, as DNA: TGTGCCAGCTCACCGCGGTCTGGGGAAGAGACCCAGTACCTC. Protein: CASSPRSGEETQYL.

This clonotype was counted at least ten times. J is TRBJ1-1 and V is TRBV28; 7 bases map to TRBD1. Germline CDR1 MDHEN, CDR2 SYDVKM. V gave up 5 bases and J gave up 2 bases; unmatched junction bases: 11. This CDR3 comprises 16 residues. The chain's CDR3 is CASSVPGTATNTEAFF. The CDR3, as DNA: TGTGCCAGCAGTGTCCCCGGGACAGCAACTAACACTGAAGCTTTCTTT.

This clonotype was counted ten times or more. The chain combines TRBV7-2 with TRBJ1-1, with D possibly matching TRBD1 (5 bases). The CDR3 runs 15 residues. Germline loops: CDR1 SGHTA, CDR2 FQGNSA. Trimming removed 3 bases at V and 4 bases at J, with 15 bases between. This CDR3 reads CASSFSKRGVTEAFF. CDR3 coding DNA: TGTGCCAGCAGCTTCAGTAAGAGGGGTGTCACTGAAGCTTTCTTT.

The chain uses TRBV6-6 and TRBJ2-7; 7 bases fit TRBD2. CDR1 and CDR2 from the germline V gene are MNHNY and SVGAGI (reference sequence). Unmatched junction bases numbered 5, after V lost 0 bases and J lost 3 bases. The CDR3 runs to 15 residues. The CDR3, as DNA: TGTGCCAGCAGTTACTCTGCGGGAGAGTTCTACGAGCAGTACTTC. It encodes CASSYSAGEFYEQYF.